The following is a T cell receptor beta chain sequence with its context. This record belongs to a study of blood T cell repertoires in COVID-19. Germline V lookup: CDR1 SGHRS, CDR2 YFSETQ. With 4 bases clipped from V and 2 bases from J, the junction kept 8 bases outside the gene matches. There are 15 residues in the CDR3. TCRdb keeps only in-frame clones here, not all; method: immunoSEQ multiplex PCR. Of under 45,000 clones listed, 88% are singletons. The J gene is TRBJ2-5, the V gene TRBV5-1; 7 nucleotides align to TRBD1. The TCR comes from a human donor in a cohort sampled during active COVID-19. The sample was peripheral blood. Here the CDR3 DNA reads TGCGCCAGCAGCCCCCGGACAGGACAACAAGAGACCCAGTACTTC. Translated, it gives CASSPRTGQQETQYF. Filled out from reference TRBV5-1 and TRBJ2-5, the complete variable domain reads KAGVTQTPRYLIKTRGQQVTLSCSPISGHRSVSWYQQTPGQGLQFLFEYFSETQRNKGNFPGRFSGRQFSNSRSEMNVSTLELGDSALYLCASSPRTGQQETQYFGPGTRLLVL.